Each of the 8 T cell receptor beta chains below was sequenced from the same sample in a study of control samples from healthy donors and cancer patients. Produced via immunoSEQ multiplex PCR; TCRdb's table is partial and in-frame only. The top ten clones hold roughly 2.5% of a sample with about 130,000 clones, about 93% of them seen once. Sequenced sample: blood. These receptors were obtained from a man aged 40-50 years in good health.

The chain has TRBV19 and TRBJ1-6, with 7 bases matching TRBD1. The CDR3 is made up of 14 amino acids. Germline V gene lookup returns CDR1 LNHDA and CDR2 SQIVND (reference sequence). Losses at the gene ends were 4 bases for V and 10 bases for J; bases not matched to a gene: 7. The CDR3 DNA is TGTGCCAGTAGTACCACAGGGGTCAGATCACCCCTCCACTTT. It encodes CASSTTGVRSPLHF.

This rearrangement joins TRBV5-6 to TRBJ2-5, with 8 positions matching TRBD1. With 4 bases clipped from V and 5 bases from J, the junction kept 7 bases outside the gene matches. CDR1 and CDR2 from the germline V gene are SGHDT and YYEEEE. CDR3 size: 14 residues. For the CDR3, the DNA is TGTGCCAGCAGCCGAGGACAGGGTTGGGAGACCCAGTACTTC. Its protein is CASSRGQGWETQYF.

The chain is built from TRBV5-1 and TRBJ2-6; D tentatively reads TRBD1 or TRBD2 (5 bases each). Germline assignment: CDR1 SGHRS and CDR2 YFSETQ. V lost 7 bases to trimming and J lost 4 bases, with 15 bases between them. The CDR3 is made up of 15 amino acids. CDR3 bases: TGCGCCAGCTATTTACCAGGGACCGGGGCCAACGTCCTGACTTTC. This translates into CASYLPGTGANVLTF.

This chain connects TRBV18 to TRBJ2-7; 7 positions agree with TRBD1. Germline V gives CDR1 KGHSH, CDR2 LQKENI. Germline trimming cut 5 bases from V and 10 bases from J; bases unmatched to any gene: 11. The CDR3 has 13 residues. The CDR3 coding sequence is TGTGCCAGCTCAGGGCAGGGACAGAGGGGCCAGTACTTC. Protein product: CASSGQGQRGQYF.

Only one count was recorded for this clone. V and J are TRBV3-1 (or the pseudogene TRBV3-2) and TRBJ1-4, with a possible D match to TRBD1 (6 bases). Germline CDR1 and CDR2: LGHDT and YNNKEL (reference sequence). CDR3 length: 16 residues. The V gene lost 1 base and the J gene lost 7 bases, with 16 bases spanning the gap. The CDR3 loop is CASSQARGGLSEKLFF. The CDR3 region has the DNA TGTGCCAGCAGCCAAGCCAGGGGAGGGTTAAGTGAAAAACTGTTTTTT.

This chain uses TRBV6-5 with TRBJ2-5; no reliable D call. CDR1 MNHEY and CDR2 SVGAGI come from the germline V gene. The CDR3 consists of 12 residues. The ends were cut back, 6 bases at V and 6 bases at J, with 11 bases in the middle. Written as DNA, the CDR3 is TGTGCCAGCAGCCGAAACGTACAGACCCAGTACTTC. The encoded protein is CASSRNVQTQYF.

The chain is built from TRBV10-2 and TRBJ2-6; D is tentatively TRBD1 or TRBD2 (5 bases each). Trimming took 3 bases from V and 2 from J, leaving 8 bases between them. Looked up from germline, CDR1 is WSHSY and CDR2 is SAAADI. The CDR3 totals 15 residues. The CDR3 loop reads CASSDTGPGANVLTF. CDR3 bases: TGCGCCAGCAGTGATACGGGGCCTGGGGCCAACGTCCTGACTTTC.

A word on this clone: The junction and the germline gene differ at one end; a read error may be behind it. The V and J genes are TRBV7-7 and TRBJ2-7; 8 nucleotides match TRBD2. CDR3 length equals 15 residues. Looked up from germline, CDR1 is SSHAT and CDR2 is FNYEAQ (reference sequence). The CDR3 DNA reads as TGTGCTAGCAGCTTGGGGGCGGGGGGCACCTACGAGCAGTACTTC. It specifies CASSLGAGGTYEQYF.